Following are 23 T cell receptor beta chains from one sample sequenced in a study of OX40 agonist ivuxolimab in advanced cancers. Data came from immunoSEQ multiplex PCR; TCRdb stores just in-frame clones and leaves some out. Of 20,000 to 30,000 clones listed, approximately 86% are singletons. The source was CD4+ or CD8+ T cells sorted from blood, collected in a trial of the OX40 agonist ivuxolimab. Receptor source: an adult with an advanced solid tumor such as melanoma, head and neck, liver or kidney cancer.

In its sample, this clone ranks as medium-sized. The genes are TRBV11-2 and TRBJ1-2; D gene uncertain. Per the germline V gene, CDR1 is SGHAT and CDR2 is FQNNGV. V was pared by 1 base and J by 4 bases, with 10 bases between. The CDR3 extends over 14 amino acids. DNA of the CDR3: TGTGCCAGCAGCTTAGTTTCCTCGTTCTATGGCTACACCTTC. Its translation: CASSLVSSFYGYTF.

This clone was seen more than once but under ten times. This chain links TRBV25-1 with TRBJ2-5; possible D gene TRBD1, 6 bases. The germline V and J ends were trimmed by 4 bases and 1 base, with 10 bases remaining between them. Germline CDR1 reads MGHDK; CDR2 reads SYGVNS. The CDR3 has 14 residues. This CDR3 reads CASSGDIFQETQYF. The CDR3 coding sequence is TGTGCCAGCAGTGGGGACATATTCCAAGAGACCCAGTACTTC.

The genes are TRBV12-5 and TRBJ1-5; a weak D match, TRBD1 (6 bases). Trimming removed 0 bases from V and 3 bases from J, with 12 bases in between. Germline CDR1 and CDR2: LGHNT and FRNRAP. This CDR3 is 16 amino acids long. CDR3 in amino acids: CASGLVLGTNNQPQHF. CDR3 nucleotide sequence: TGTGCTAGTGGTTTGGTACTCGGGACAAACAATCAGCCCCAGCATTTT.

The CDR3 DNA follows: TGTGCCAGCAGGCAGATCCTGAAGGCCCGGAACACTGAAGCTTTCTTT. It is translated as CASRQILKARNTEAFF. V usage is TRBV27 and J usage is TRBJ1-1; D gene uncertain. V dropped 6 bases and J dropped 1 base, with 18 bases sitting between them. The germline CDR1 and CDR2 sequences are MNHEY and SMNVEV (reference sequence). The CDR3 runs to 16 residues.

V is TRBV7-9 and J is TRBJ2-3; D not resolved. V was shortened by 5 bases and J by 8 bases, with 14 bases between the two germline ends. This CDR3 comprises 13 residues. Germline V lookup: CDR1 SEHNR, CDR2 FQNEAQ (reference sequence). CDR3 in DNA: TGTGCCAGCAGCCCTCGGTTGTTGGGTACGCAGTATTTT. The encoded protein is CASSPRLLGTQYF.

This clone was picked up one time. CDR3 nucleotide sequence: TGTGCCAGCAGCCGAAAGGCAGATACGCAGTATTTT. Its protein is CASSRKADTQYF. The chain combines TRBV7-6 with TRBJ2-3; D call uncertain. The V and J ends lost 5 bases and 4 bases respectively, with 7 bases between them. The CDR3 runs to 12 residues. Germline lookup yields CDR1 SGHVS and CDR2 FNYEAQ.

This clone was picked up a small number of times. The genes are TRBV2 and TRBJ2-1, with 11 bases aligning to TRBD2. Trimming at V came to 3 bases and at J to 4 bases, leaving 5 bases not matched to a gene. The CDR3 spans 16 residues. Germline CDR1 is SNHLY and CDR2 is FYNNEI. This CDR3 reads CASSDTSGGVYNEQFF. The CDR3 region has the DNA TGTGCCAGCAGTGACACTAGCGGGGGAGTTTACAATGAGCAGTTCTTC.

The chain couples TRBV7-9 to TRBJ2-5; D is unresolved. Trimming left V 1 base short and J 3 bases short, with 9 bases between. Germline-derived CDR1 and CDR2 are SEHNR and FQNEAQ (reference sequence). The CDR3 runs 14 residues. The CDR3 loop reads CASSLGGYEETQYF. In nucleotides, the CDR3 is TGTGCCAGCAGCTTAGGGGGATACGAAGAGACCCAGTACTTC.

This rearrangement joins TRBV7-8 to TRBJ1-2; the match to TRBD1 covers 8 bases. The CDR3 sequence is 14 residues long. V trimming: 4 bases; J trimming: 6 bases; junction bases outside the gene matches: 7. CDR1 and CDR2 from the germline V gene are SGHVS and FQNEAQ. The chain's CDR3 is CASSSRTGWDGYTF. The CDR3, as DNA: TGTGCCAGCAGCTCCAGGACAGGGTGGGATGGCTACACCTTC.

The chain links TRBV29-1 to TRBJ1-1; 12 bases are a match to TRBD1. The V gene end was trimmed by 6 bases and the J gene end by 6 bases; junction bases not matched to a gene: 2. CDR1 SQVTM and CDR2 ANQGSEA come from the germline V gene. The CDR3 covers 12 residues. CDR3 loop: CSVGTGGPEAFF. In DNA form, the CDR3 reads TGCAGCGTGGGGACAGGGGGCCCTGAAGCTTTCTTT.

The CDR3 spells CASSYGAGGRYEQFF. Here the CDR3 DNA reads TGTGCCAGCAGTTACGGGGCGGGGGGGCGGTATGAGCAGTTCTTC. V and J are TRBV6-5 and TRBJ2-1; TRBD2 agrees at 9 bases. CDR3 length: 15 amino acids. With 2 bases clipped from V and 8 bases from J, the junction kept 7 bases outside the gene matches. Germline V gene lookup returns CDR1 MNHEY and CDR2 SVGAGI.

This chain connects TRBV4-1 to TRBJ2-7; no clear D. Germline CDR1 reads MGHRA; CDR2 reads YSYEKL. V was pared by 3 bases and J by 4 bases, with 13 bases between. The CDR3 totals 14 residues. The CDR3 reads CASSHPSSGYEQYF. CDR3 coding DNA: TGCGCCAGCAGCCACCCGTCATCGGGTTACGAGCAGTACTTC.

The chain recombines TRBV4-3 with TRBJ2-3; 9 bases are a match to TRBD2. The CDR3 runs to 16 residues. Germline V gene data show CDR1 as LGHNA and CDR2 as YSLEER. J gave up 0 bases and V 4 bases, and 5 bases lay outside the gene matches. CDR3: CASSRRAGGSTDTQYF. As DNA, the CDR3 is TGCGCCAGCAGCCGCCGAGCGGGGGGAAGCACAGATACGCAGTATTTT.

V usage is TRBV7-2 and J usage is TRBJ1-1; D unresolved. Germline V gene sequence: CDR1 SGHTA, CDR2 FQGNSA. There are 13 residues in the CDR3. V lost 2 bases, J lost 3 bases, and 7 bases lay in between. CDR3 DNA: TGTGCCAGCAGCTTACAGGATTACACTGAAGCTTTCTTT. Translated, it gives CASSLQDYTEAFF.

This clone showed up just a few times. Other DNA sequences in the sample encode the same CDR3. The chain joins TRBV4-1 to TRBJ2-7, with D maybe TRBD1 (5 bases). The V gene's germline CDR1 is MGHRA and CDR2 YSYEKL. The germline V and J ends were trimmed by 1 base and 0 bases, with 10 bases remaining between them. The CDR3 contains 15 residues. The CDR3 sequence: CASSQVQGSSYEQYF. CDR3 in DNA: TGCGCCAGCAGCCAAGTCCAGGGAAGCTCCTACGAGCAGTACTTC.

V usage is TRBV6-5 and J usage is TRBJ2-3, with D perhaps assigned TRBD1 or TRBD2 (5 bases each). Per germline, CDR1 MNHEY and CDR2 SVGAGI. The germline V and J ends were trimmed by 0 bases and 4 bases, with 5 bases remaining between them. CDR3 length equals 13 residues. The CDR3 here is CASSYSGADTQYF. The CDR3 DNA follows: TGTGCCAGCAGTTACTCGGGGGCAGATACGCAGTATTTT.

This clone turned up a few times. The CDR3 protein is CASNMAGLAGNTIYF. CDR3 in DNA: TGTGCCAGCAACATGGCAGGGCTGGCCGGAAACACCATATATTTT. The gene calls are TRBV25-1 and TRBJ1-3, with D perhaps TRBD1 (5 bases). V lost 7 bases to trimming and J lost 4 bases, with 17 bases between them. The CDR3 is 15 amino acids. Germline-derived CDR1 and CDR2 are MGHDK and SYGVNS.

V gene TRBV27 combines with J gene TRBJ2-3; D unresolved. Trimming took 2 bases from V and 2 from J, leaving 11 bases between them. The CDR3 is 15 residues long. CDR1 is MNHEY and CDR2 is SMNVEV in the germline V gene (reference sequence). For the CDR3, the DNA is TGTGCCAGCAGTTTACAGGTAGTGGCCACAGATACGCAGTATTTT. Its translation is CASSLQVVATDTQYF.

The V and J genes are TRBV13 and TRBJ2-2; the match to TRBD1 covers 10 bases. The CDR3 is 16 residues long. Trimming cost V 5 bases and J 4 bases; bases outside gene matches: 7. The V gene's germline CDR1 is PRHDT and CDR2 FYEKMQ (reference sequence). As DNA, the CDR3 is TGTGCCAGCAGCCCGAGGACAGGGGGGCCCACCGGGGAGCTGTTTTTT. Protein: CASSPRTGGPTGELFF.

The chain links TRBV27 to TRBJ1-1, with TRBD1 matching 8 bases. The CDR3 totals 14 residues. V dropped 5 bases and J dropped 1; count of bases not matched to a gene: 3. Germline CDR1 reads MNHEY; CDR2 reads SMNVEV (reference sequence). The CDR3 nucleotides are TGTGCCAGCAGTGTTGGGACAGGGAACACTGAAGCTTTCTTT. Amino acid sequence: CASSVGTGNTEAFF.

This chain connects TRBV9 to TRBJ2-5; perhaps TRBD2 as D (7 bases). The CDR3 consists of 15 residues. CDR1 and CDR2 from the germline V gene are SGDLS and YYNGEE. V gave up 1 base and J gave up 5 bases, with 15 bases separating them. Here the CDR3 DNA reads TGTGCCAGCAGCGTATGGGGGGGCCCTATGGAGACCCAGTACTTC. It encodes CASSVWGGPMETQYF. Full variable domain (rest looked up from reference TRBV9 and TRBJ2-5): DSGVTQTPKHLITATGQRVTLRCSPRSGDLSVYWYQQSLDQGLQFLIQYYNGEERAKGNILERFSAQQFPDLHSELNLSSLELGDSALYFCASSVWGGPMETQYFGPGTRLLVL.

The V call is TRBV13, the J call TRBJ2-3; TRBD2 aligns across 10 bases. V lost 5 bases, J lost 2 bases, and 7 bases stayed unmatched. CDR1 PRHDT and CDR2 FYEKMQ come from the germline V gene (reference sequence). The CDR3 covers 16 residues. CDR3 sequence (DNA): TGTGCCAGCAGCCGTAGGACTAGCGGAGCCACAGATACGCAGTATTTT. Translating it yields CASSRRTSGATDTQYF. Full variable domain (remainder filled in from reference TRBV13 and TRBJ2-3): AAGVIQSPRHLIKEKRETATLKCYPIPRHDTVYWYQQGPGQDPQFLISFYEKMQSDKGSIPDRFSAQQFSDYHSELNMSSLELGDSALYFCASSRRTSGATDTQYFGPGTRLTVL.

The genes are TRBV7-9 and TRBJ1-5, with D perhaps TRBD1 (6 bases). The CDR3 has 12 residues. V lost 8 bases and J 4 bases, leaving 9 bases between the germline ends. The germline gives CDR1 SEHNR, CDR2 FQNEAQ (reference sequence). The CDR3 protein is CASSGDNQPQHF. The CDR3, as DNA: TGTGCCAGCTCAGGGGATAATCAGCCCCAGCATTTT.